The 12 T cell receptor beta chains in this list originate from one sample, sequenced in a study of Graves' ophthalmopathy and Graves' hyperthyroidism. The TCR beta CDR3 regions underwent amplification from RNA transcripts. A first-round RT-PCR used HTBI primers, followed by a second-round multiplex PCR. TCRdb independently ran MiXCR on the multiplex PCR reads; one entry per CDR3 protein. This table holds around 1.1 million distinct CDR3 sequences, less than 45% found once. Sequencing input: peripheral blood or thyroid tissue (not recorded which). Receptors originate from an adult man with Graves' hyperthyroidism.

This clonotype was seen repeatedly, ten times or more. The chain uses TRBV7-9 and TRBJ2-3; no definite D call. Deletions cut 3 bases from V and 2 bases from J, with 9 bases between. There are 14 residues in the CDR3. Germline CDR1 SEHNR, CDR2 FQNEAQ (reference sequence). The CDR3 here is CASSFRKTTDTQYF. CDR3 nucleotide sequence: TGTGCCAGCAGCTTCAGGAAGACCACAGATACGCAGTATTTT.

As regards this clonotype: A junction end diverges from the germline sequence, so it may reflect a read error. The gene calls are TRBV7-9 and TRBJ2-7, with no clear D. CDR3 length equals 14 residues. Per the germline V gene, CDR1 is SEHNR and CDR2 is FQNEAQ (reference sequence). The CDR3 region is CASSLISQPYAQYF. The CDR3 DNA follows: TGTGCCAGCAGCTTAATTTCACAGCCTTACGCGCAGTACTTC.

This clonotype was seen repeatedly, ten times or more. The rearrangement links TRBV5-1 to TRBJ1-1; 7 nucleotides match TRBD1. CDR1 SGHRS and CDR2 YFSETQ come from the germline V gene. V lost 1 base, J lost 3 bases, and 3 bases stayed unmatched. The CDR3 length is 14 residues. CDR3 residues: CASSLRQGDTEAFF. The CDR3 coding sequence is TGCGCCAGCAGCTTGCGACAGGGTGACACTGAAGCTTTCTTT.

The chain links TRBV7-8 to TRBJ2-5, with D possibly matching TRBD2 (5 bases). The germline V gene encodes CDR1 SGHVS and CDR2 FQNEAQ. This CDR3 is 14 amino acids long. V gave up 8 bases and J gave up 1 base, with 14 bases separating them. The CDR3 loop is CASSPLGSQETQYF. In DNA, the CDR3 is TGTGCCAGCTCACCGTTGGGGAGCCAAGAGACCCAGTACTTC.

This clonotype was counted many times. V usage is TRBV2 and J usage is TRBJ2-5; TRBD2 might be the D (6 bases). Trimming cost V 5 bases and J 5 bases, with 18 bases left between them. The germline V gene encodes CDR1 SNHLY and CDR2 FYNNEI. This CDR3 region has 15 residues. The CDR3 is CASSPGSRGWETQYF. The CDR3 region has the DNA TGTGCCAGCAGTCCCGGGAGCCGGGGGTGGGAGACCCAGTACTTC. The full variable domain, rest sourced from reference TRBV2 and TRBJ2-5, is EPEVTQTPSHQVTQMGQEVILRCVPISNHLYFYWYRQILGQKVEFLVSFYNNEISEKSEIFDDQFSVERPDGSNFTLKIRSTKLEDSAMYFCASSPGSRGWETQYFGPGTRLLVL.

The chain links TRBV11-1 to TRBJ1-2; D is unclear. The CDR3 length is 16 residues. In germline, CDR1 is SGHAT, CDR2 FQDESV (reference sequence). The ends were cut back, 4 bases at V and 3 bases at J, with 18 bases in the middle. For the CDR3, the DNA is TGTGCCAGCAGCTCGACCCGGGCTAGAGACTACTATGGCTACACCTTC. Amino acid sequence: CASSSTRARDYYGYTF.

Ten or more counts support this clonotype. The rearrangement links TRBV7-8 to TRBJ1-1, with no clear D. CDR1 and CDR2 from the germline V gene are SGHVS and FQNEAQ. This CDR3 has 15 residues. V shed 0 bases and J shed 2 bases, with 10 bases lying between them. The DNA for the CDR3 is TGTGCCAGCAGCTTAGCGCTTATGACAAACACTGAAGCTTTCTTT. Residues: CASSLALMTNTEAFF. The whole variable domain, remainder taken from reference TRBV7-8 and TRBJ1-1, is GAGVSQSPRYKVAKRGQDVALRCDPISGHVSLFWYQQALGQGPEFLTYFQNEAQLDKSGLPSDRFFAERPEGSVSTLKIQRTQQEDSAVYLCASSLALMTNTEAFFGQGTRLTVV.

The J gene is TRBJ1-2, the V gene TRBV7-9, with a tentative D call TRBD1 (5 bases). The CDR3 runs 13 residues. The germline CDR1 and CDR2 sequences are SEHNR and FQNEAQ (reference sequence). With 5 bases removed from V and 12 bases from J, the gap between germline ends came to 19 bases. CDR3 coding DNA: TGTGCCAGCAGCGGGACGGCGGCATCTGGAAACACCTTC. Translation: CASSGTAASGNTF. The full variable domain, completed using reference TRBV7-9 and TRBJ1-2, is DTGVSQNPRHKITKRGQNVTFRCDPISEHNRLYWYRQTLGQGPEFLTYFQNEAQLEKSRLLSDRFSAERPKGSFSTLEIQRTEQGDSAMYLCASSGTAASGNTFGSGTRLTVV.

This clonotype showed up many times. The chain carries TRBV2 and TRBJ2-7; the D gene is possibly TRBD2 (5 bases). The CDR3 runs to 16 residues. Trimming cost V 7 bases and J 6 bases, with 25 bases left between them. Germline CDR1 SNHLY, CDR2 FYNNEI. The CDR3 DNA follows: TGTGCCAGCAAGAGGTTGGGGAGTTCGGGGTCCAGCGAGCAGTACTTC. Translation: CASKRLGSSGSSEQYF.

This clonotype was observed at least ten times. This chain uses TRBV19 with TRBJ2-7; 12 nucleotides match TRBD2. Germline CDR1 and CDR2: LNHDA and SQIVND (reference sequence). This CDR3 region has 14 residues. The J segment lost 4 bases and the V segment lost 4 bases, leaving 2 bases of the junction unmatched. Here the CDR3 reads CASSTTSGGYEQYF. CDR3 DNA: TGTGCCAGTAGTACGACTAGCGGGGGTTACGAGCAGTACTTC.

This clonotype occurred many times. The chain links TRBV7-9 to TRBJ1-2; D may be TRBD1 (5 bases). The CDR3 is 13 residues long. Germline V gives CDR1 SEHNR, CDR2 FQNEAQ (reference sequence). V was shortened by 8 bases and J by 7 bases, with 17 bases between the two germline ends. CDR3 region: CASRPGLRAGYTF. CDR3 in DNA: TGTGCCAGCCGACCAGGGCTCCGGGCTGGCTACACCTTC. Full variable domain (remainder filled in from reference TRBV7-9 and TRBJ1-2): DTGVSQNPRHKITKRGQNVTFRCDPISEHNRLYWYRQTLGQGPEFLTYFQNEAQLEKSRLLSDRFSAERPKGSFSTLEIQRTEQGDSAMYLCASRPGLRAGYTFGSGTRLTVV.

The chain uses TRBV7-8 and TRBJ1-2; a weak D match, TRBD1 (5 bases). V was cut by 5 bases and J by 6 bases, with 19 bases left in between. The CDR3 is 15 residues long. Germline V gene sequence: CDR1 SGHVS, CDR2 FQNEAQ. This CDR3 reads CASSGGTDGGDGYTF. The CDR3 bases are TGTGCCAGCAGCGGGGGGACGGATGGTGGCGATGGCTACACCTTC.